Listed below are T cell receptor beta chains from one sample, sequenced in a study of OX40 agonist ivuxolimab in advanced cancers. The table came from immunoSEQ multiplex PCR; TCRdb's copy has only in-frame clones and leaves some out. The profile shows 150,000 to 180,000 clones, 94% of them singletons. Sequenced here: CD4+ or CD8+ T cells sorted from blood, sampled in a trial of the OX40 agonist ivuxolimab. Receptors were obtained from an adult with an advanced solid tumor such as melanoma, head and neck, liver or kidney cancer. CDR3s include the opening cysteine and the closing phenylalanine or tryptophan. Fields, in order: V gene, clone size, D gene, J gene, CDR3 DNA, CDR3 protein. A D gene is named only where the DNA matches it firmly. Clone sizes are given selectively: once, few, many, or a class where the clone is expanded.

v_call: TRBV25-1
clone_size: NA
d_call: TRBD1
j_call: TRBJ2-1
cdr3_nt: TGTGCCAGCAACCGGGACAGGGCCCCCAATGAGCAGTTCTTC
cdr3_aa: CASNRDRAPNEQFF

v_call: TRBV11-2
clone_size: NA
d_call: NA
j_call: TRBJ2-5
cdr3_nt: TGTGCCAGCAGCTTCGGACAGCAAGAGACCCAGTACTTC
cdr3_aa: CASSFGQQETQYF

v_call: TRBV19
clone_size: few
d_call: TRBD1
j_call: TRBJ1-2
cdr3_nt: TGTGCCAGTAGTTCCCTTCACAGGGGGGCGGGCTACACCTTC
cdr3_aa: CASSSLHRGAGYTF

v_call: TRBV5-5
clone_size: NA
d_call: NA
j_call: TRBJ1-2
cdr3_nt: TGTGCCAGCAGCTTGGCCCCGTGGACAGGCTACACCTTC
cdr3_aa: CASSLAPWTGYTF

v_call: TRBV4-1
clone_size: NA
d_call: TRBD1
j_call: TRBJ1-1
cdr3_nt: TGCGCCAGCAGCCAAGGGGGACAGGGCCTTGAAGCTTTCTTT
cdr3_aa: CASSQGGQGLEAFF

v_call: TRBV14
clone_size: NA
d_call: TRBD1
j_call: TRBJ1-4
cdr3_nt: TGTGCCAGCAGCCAGGCAGGGGGGGTTGAAAAACTGTTTTTT
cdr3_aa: CASSQAGGVEKLFF

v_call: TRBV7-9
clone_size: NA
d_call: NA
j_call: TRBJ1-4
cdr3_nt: TGTGCCAGCAACCTCAGGGGAGAAAAACTGTTTTTT
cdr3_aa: CASNLRGEKLFF

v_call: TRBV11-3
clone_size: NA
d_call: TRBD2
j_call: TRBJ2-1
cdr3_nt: TGTGCCAGCAGCTTAGATCTCAGCGGGAGGGAGCAGTTCTTC
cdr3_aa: CASSLDLSGREQFF

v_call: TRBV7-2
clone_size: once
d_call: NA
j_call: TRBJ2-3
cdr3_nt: TGTGCCAGCACCCCGGAGGGGAGGAGCACAGATACGCAGTATTTT
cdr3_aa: CASTPEGRSTDTQYF

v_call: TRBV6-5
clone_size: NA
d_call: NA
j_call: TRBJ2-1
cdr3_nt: TGTGCCAGCAGGACCTTGACAGGCGGGTACAATGAGCAGTTCTTC
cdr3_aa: CASRTLTGGYNEQFF

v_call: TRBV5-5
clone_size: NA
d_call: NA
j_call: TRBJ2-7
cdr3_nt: TGTGCCAGCAGCTTGCGTAGGTTGGAGCAGTACTTC
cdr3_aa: CASSLRRLEQYF

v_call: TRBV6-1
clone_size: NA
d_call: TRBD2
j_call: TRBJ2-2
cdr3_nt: TGTGCCAGCAGTGAGAGGACTAGCGGGTACACCGGGGAGCTGTTTTTT
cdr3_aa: CASSERTSGYTGELFF

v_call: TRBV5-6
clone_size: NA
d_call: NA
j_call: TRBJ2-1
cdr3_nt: TGTGCCAGCAGCTTGGGCCCATACAATGAGCAGTTCTTC
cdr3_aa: CASSLGPYNEQFF

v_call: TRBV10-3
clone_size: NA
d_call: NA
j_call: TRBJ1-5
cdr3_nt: TGTGCCATCAGTGGAGGGATCAATCAGCCCCAGCATTTT
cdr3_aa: CAISGGINQPQHF

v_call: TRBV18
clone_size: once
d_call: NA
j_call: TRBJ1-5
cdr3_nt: TGTGCCAGCTCACAGGGGAGTCGGGAGCGGCCCCAGCATTTT
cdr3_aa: CASSQGSRERPQHF

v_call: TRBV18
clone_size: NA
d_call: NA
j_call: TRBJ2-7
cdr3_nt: TGTGCCAGCTCAGGGCGGGACAAAGCCTACGAGCAGTACTTC
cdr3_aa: CASSGRDKAYEQYF

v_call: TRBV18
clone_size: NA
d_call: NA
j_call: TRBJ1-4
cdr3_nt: TGTGCCAGCTCACCACGGGAGCTCCAATATAATGAAAAACTGTTTTTT
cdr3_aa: CASSPRELQYNEKLFF

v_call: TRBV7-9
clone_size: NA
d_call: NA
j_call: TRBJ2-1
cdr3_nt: TGTGCCAGCAGCTTAGCTCTGGGGGAGCAGTTCTTC
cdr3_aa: CASSLALGEQFF

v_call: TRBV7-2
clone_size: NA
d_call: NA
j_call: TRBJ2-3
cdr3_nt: TGTGCCAGCAGCTCACAGGCAGATACGCAGTATTTT
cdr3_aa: CASSSQADTQYF

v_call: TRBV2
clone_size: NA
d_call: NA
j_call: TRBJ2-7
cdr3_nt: TGTGCCAGCCGGCCGGATGCCTACGAGCAGTACTTC
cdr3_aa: CASRPDAYEQYF

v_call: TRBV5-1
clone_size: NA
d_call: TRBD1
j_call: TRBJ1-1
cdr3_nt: TGCGCCAGCAGCCAACCTGGACAGGGTGGGGCTTTCTTT
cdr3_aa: CASSQPGQGGAFF

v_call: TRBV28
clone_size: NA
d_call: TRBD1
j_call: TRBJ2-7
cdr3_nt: TGTGCCAGCAGAAGACAGGGTGGGAACGAGCAGTACTTC
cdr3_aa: CASRRQGGNEQYF

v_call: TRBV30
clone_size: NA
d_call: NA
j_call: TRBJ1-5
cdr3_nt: TGTGCCTGGAGTGACGAACCTGGGAGAAATCAGCCCCAGCATTTT
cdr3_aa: CAWSDEPGRNQPQHF

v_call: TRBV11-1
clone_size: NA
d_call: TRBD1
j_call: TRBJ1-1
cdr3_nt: TGTGCCAGCAGCTTAGCCCCAGGGGGCACTGAAGCTTTCTTT
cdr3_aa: CASSLAPGGTEAFF

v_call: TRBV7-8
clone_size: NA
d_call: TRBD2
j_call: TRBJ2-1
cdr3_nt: TGTGCCAGCAGCTCTAGCGGACCCTCCTACAATGAGCAGTTCTTC
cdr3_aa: CASSSSGPSYNEQFF

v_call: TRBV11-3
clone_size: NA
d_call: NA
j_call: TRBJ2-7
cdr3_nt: TGTGCCAGCAGCTTACAGGGAGAGTCCTACGAGCAGTACTTC
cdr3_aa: CASSLQGESYEQYF

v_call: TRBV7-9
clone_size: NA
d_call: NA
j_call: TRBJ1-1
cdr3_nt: TGTGCCAGCAGCTTAGCGGGCAGGCCGAGGGGCATGAACACTGAAGCTTTCTTT
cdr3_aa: CASSLAGRPRGMNTEAFF

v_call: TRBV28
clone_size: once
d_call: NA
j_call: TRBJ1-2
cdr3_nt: TGTGCCAGCAGTTTACCGACAGCCTCCTCTGGCTACACCTTC
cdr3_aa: CASSLPTASSGYTF